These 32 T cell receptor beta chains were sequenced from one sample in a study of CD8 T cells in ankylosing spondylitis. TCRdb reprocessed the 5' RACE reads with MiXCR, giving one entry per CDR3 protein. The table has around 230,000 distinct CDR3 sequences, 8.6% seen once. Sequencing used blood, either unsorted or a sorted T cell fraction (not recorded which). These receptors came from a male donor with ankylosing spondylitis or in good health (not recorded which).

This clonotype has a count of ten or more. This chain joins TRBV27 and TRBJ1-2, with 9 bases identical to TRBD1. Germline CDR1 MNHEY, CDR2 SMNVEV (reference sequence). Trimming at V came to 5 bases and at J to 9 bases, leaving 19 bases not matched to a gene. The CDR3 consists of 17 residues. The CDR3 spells CASSTLSSRTGDRRYTF. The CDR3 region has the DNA TGTGCCAGCAGTACACTCTCTTCACGGACAGGGGATCGTCGCTACACCTTC.

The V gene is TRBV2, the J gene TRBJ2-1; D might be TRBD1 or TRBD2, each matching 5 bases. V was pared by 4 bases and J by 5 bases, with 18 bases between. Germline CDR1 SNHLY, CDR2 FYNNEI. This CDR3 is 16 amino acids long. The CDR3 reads CASSGGFSRLNNEQFF. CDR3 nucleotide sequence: TGTGCCAGCAGTGGGGGGTTCTCCCGCCTGAACAATGAGCAGTTCTTC.

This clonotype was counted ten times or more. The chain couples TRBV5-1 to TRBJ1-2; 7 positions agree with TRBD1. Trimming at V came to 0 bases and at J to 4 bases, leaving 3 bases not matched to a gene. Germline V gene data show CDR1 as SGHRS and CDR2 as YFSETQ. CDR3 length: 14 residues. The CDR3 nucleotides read TGCGCCAGCAGCTTGGGGGACAGATCCTATGGCTACACCTTC. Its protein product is CASSLGDRSYGYTF.

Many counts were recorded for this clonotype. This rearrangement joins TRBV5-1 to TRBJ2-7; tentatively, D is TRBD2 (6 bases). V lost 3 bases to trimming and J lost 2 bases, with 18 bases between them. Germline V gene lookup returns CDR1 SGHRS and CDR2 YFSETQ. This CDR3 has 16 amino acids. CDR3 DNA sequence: TGCGCCAGCAGCTGGGGAGGAGGACTGATTACCTACGAGCAGTACTTC. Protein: CASSWGGGLITYEQYF.

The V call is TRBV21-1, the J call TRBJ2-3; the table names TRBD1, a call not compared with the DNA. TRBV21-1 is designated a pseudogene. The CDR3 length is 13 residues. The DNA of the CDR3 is TGTGCCAGCCCGGGACAGAGACCAGATACGCAGTATTTT. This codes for CASPGQRPDTQYF.

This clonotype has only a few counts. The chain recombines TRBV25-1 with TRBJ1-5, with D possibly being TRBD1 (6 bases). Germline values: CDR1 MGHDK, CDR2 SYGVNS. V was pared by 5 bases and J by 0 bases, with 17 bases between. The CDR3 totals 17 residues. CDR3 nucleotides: TGTGCCAGCAGTCAAAGCCGGGACAAAAATAGCAATCAGCCCCAGCATTTT. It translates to CASSQSRDKNSNQPQHF.

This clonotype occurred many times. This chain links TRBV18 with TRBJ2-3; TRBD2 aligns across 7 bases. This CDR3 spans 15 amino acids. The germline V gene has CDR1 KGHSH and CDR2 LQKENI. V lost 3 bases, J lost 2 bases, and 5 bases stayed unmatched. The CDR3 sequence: CASSPLAADTDTQYF. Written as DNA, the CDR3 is TGTGCCAGCTCACCGCTAGCGGCAGACACAGATACGCAGTATTTT.

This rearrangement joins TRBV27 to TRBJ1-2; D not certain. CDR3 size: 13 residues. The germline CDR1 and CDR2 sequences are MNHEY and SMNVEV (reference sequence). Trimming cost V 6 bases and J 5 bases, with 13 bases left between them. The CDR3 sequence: CASSPSGAYGYTF. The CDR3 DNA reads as TGTGCCAGCAGCCCCTCCGGTGCTTATGGCTACACCTTC.

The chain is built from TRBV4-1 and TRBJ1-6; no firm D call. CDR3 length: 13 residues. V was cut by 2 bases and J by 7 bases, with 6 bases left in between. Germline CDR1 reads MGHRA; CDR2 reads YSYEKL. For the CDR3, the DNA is TGCGCCAGCAGCCAAACCCAAAATTCACCCCTCCACTTT. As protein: CASSQTQNSPLHF.

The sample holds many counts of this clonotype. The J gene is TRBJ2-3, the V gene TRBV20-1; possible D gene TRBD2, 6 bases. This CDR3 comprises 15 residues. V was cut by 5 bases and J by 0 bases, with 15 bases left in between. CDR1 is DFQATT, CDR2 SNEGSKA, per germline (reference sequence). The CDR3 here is CSASTTSGSTDTQYF. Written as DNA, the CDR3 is TGCAGTGCTTCTACCACGAGCGGGAGCACAGATACGCAGTATTTT.

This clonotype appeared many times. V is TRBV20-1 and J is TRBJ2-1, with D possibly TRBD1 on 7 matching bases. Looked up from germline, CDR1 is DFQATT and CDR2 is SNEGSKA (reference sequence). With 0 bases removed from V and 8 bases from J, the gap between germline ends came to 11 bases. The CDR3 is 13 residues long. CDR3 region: CSARDRGVDEQFF. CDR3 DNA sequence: TGCAGTGCTAGAGACAGGGGGGTAGATGAGCAGTTCTTC.

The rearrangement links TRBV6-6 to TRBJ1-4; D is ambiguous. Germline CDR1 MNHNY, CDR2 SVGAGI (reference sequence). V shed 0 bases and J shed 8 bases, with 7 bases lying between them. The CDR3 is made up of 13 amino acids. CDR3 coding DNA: TGTGCCAGCAGTTACTCGACATGGGAAAAACTGTTTTTT. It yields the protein CASSYSTWEKLFF.

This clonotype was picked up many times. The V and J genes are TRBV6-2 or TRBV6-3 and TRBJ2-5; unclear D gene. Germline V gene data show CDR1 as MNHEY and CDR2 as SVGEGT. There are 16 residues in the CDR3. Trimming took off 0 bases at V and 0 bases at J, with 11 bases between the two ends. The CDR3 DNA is TGTGCCAGCAGTTACTCGTCCTCTCTCGACCAAGAGACCCAGTACTTC. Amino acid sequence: CASSYSSSLDQETQYF.

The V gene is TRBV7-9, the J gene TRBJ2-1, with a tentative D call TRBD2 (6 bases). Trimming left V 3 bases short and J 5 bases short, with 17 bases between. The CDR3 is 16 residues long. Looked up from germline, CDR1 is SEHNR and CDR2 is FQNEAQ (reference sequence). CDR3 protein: CASSFSPGLGNNEQFF. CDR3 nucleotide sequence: TGTGCCAGCAGCTTCTCGCCGGGACTTGGGAACAATGAGCAGTTCTTC.

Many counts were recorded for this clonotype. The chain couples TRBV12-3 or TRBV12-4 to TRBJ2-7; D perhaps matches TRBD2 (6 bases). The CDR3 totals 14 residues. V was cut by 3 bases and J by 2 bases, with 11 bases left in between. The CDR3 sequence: CASSFGGLPYEQYF. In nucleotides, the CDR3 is TGTGCCAGCAGTTTTGGGGGGTTACCCTACGAGCAGTACTTC.

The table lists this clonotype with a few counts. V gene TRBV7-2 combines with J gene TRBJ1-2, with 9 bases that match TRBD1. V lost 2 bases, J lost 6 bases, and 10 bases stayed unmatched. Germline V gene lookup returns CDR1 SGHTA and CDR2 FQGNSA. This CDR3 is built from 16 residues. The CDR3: CASSLRRDRVGNGYTF. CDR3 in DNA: TGTGCCAGCAGCTTAAGGCGGGACAGGGTAGGAAATGGCTACACCTTC.

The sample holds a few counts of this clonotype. CDR3 in DNA: TGCAGTGCTACTGCCGGGACAGGGCAGGTGCCCCTCCACTTT. This gives the protein CSATAGTGQVPLHF. The chain joins TRBV20-1 to TRBJ1-6; 9 bases are a match to TRBD1. The germline gives CDR1 DFQATT, CDR2 SNEGSKA (reference sequence). Trimming removed 4 bases from V and 13 bases from J; junction bases left unmatched: 11. This CDR3 is 14 amino acids long.

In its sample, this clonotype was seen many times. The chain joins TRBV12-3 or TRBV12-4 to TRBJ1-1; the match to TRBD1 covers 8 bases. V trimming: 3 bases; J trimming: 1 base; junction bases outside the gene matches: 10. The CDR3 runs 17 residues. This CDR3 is CASSFSKWDRSNTEAFF. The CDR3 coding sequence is TGTGCCAGCAGTTTTTCTAAGTGGGACAGGTCGAACACTGAAGCTTTCTTT.

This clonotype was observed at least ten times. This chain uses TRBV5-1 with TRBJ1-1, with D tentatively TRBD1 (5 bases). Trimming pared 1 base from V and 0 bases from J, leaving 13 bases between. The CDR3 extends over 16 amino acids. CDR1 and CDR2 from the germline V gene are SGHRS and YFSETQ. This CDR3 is CASSLPSGGLNTEAFF. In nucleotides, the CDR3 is TGCGCCAGCAGCTTGCCCTCCGGGGGGTTGAACACTGAAGCTTTCTTT.

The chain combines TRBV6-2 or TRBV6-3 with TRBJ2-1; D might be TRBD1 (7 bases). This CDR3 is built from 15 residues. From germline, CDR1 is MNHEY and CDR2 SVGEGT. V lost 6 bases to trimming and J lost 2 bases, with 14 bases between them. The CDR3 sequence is CASRPGGTAYNEQFF. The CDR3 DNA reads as TGTGCCAGCAGGCCAGGGGGGACAGCCTACAATGAGCAGTTCTTC.

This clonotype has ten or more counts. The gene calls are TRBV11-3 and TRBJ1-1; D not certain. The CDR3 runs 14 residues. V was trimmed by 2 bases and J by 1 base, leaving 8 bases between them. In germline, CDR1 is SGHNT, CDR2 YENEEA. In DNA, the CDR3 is TGTGCCAGCAGCTTATGGCCGGCGAACACTGAAGCTTTCTTT. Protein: CASSLWPANTEAFF.

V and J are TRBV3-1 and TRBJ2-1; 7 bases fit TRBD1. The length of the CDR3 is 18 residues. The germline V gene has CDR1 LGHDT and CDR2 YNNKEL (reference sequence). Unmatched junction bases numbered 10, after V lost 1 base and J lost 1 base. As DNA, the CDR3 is TGTGCCAGCAGCCAAGGGGTAGAGGGACAGCGTTCCTACAATGAGCAGTTCTTC. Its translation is CASSQGVEGQRSYNEQFF.

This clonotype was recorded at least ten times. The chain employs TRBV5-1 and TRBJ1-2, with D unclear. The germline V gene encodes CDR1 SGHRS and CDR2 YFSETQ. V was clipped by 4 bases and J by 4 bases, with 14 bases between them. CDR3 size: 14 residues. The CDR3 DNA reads TGCGCCAGCAGCGGATACGACGGGAGCTATGGCTACACCTTC. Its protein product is CASSGYDGSYGYTF. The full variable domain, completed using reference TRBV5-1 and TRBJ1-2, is KAGVTQTPRYLIKTRGQQVTLSCSPISGHRSVSWYQQTPGQGLQFLFEYFSETQRNKGNFPGRFSGRQFSNSRSEMNVSTLELGDSALYLCASSGYDGSYGYTFGSGTRLTVV.

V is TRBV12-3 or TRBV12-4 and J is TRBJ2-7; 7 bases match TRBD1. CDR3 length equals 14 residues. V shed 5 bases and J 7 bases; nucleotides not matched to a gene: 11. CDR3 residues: CASSTRQARGEQYF. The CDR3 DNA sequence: TGTGCCAGCAGTACCAGACAGGCCAGGGGGGAGCAGTACTTC.

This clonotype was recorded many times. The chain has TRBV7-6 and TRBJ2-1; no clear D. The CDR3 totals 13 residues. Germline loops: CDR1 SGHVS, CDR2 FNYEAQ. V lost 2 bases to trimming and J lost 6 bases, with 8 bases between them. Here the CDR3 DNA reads TGTGCCAGCAGCTTAAATTGGATCAATGAGCAGTTCTTC. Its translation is CASSLNWINEQFF.

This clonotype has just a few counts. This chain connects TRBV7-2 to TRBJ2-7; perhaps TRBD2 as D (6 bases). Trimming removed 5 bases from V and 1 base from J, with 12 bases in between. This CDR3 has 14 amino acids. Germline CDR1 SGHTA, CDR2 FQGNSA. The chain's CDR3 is CASSPLGTSYEQYF. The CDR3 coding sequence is TGTGCCAGCAGCCCCTTAGGGACTTCCTACGAGCAGTACTTC.

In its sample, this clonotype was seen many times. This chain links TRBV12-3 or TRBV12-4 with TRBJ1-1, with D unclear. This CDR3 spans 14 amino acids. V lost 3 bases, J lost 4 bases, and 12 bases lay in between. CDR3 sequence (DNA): TGTGCCAGCAGTTTCCCCCCGGAGGCCACTGAAGCTTTCTTT. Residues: CASSFPPEATEAFF.

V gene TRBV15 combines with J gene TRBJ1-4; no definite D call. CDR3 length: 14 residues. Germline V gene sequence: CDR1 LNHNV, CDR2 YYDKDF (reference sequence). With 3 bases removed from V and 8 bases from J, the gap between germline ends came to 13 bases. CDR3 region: CATSSSDLAEKLFF. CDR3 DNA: TGTGCCACCAGCAGTTCCGACTTGGCCGAAAAACTGTTTTTT.

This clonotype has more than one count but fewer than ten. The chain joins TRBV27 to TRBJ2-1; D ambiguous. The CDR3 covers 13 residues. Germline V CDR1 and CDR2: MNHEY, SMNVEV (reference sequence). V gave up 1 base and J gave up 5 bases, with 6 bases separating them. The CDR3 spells CASSLLINNEQFF. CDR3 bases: TGTGCCAGCAGTTTATTGATAAACAATGAGCAGTTCTTC.

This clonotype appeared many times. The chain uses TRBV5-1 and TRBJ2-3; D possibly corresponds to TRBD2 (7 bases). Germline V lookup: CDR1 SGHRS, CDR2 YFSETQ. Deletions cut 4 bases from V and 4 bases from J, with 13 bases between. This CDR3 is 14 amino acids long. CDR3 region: CASSAGGGADTQYF. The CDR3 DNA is TGCGCCAGCAGCGCGGGCGGGGGCGCAGATACGCAGTATTTT.

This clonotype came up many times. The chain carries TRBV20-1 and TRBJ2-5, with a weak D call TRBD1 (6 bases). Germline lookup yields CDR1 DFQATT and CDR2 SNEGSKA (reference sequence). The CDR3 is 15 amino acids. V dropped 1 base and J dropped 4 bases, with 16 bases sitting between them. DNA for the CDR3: TGCAGTGCTAGAGTCCGGACTCAGGGGTTAGAGACCCAGTACTTC. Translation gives CSARVRTQGLETQYF.

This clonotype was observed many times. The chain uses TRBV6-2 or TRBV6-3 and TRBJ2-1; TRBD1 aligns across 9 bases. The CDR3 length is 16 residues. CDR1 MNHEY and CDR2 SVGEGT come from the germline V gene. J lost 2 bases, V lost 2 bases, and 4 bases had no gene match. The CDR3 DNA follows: TGTGCCAGCAGTTACCAGACAGGGGGGGCCTACAATGAGCAGTTCTTC. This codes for CASSYQTGGAYNEQFF.